This T cell receptor beta chain was profiled in a study of blood T cell repertoires in COVID-19. This table comes from immunoSEQ multiplex PCR, and its TCRdb copy is limited to in-frame clones, with some not included. Of 150,000 to 200,000 clones listed, around 73% were seen once; the top ten hold 15% to 20%. Recovery among Cohort 3 donors was established by two negative PCRs, clearance, or symptom resolution. This TCR was sampled from a woman between 45 and 60 years old who had recovered from COVID-19. The sample was PBMCs or T cells enriched from blood (not recorded which).

DNA of the CDR3: TGTGCCAGTAACTTATCGGGGGGGCCGGGAGGACAGCCCCAGCATTTT. Protein: CASNLSGGPGGQPQHF. The chain employs TRBV19 and TRBJ1-5; D may be TRBD1 (6 bases). V lost 7 bases and J lost 7, with 23 bases in between. This CDR3 is 16 amino acids long. Germline CDR1 reads LNHDA; CDR2 reads SQIVND (reference sequence).